This note documents a single T cell receptor (beta chain) sequence. Its target antigen remains unknown. No much larger clone is present one base from it, and per-base qualities are unavailable. V ends up 2 bases short and J 6 bases short, with an unmatched junction base count of 10. From a lookup of the germline V gene, CDR1 and CDR2 are SGDLS and YYNGEE. The cysteine opens and the phenylalanine closes a CDR3 of 15 amino acids. Of all the DNA, just the CDR3 is kept, 45 bases in frame from base 1. These data originate in a study of blood T cell repertoires in COVID-19 (dated by TCRdb to about 2020). With respect to the entire study: Collaborator samples came from the United States, Italy and Spain and covered acute and convalescent phases of COVID-19. Where available, HLA class I and class II types were obtained from metadata supplied by the sample provider rather than from assay-based typing. The repertoires were released in a freely available public database intended as a resource for research on the immune response to SARS-CoV-2. Samples came from the ongoing ImmuneRACE study (first 160 participants) plus 1,254 subjects from 6 global collaborators. The sample metadata nearly always contained a de-identified subject ID, COVID-19 status, age in years and sex. Subjects who had been exposed to COVID-19, were actively infected with it, or had recovered from it provided the deeply sampled blood TCRbeta repertoires that made up the dataset. The material from the prospective study consisted of cDNA or gDNA derived from T cells, B-cell-depleted T cells, or PBMCs.

Points the paper makes about the study in general: Clinical and demographic metadata were provided uncurated, with the amount varying by source and participant.

Collaborating institutions collected whole blood in K2EDTA tubes following their own protocols. For TCRbeta analysis, collaborator samples were shipped as frozen whole blood, as isolated PBMCs, or as DNA extracted from either sample type. The immunoSEQ Assay, a bias-controlled multiplex PCR, was used to amplify TCRbeta CDR3 regions from genomic DNA. The authors' analysis ran thus. Nucleated cell counts per sample were estimated from amplification of reference gene primers within the assay. To quantify the absolute abundance of each unique TCRbeta CDR3 rearrangement, sequence reads were collapsed and filtered. For each sample, productive Simpson clonality was calculated by taking the square root of Simpson's diversity index across productive rearrangements. TCRdb took this table from immuneACCESS and kept in-frame rearrangements with V and J called. Such tables lack part of the clones; where checked against another copy, unresolved V genes explain under half of the gap, and the rest is unexplained. V, J and clone size derive from that table, while D and trimming were established from the DNA sequence. The sample table contains over 150,000 clones; only one count was recorded for approximately 79% of them. The top ten clones comprise around an eighth of the sample.

The sequence derives from a woman aged 45 to 65 with acute or convalescent COVID-19. Sequencing used peripheral blood. The sequence joins TRBV9 to TRBJ1-1, and TRBD1 matches 7 of the central bases. The DNA sequence is TGTGCCAGCAGCGTCGTAAAGGGGGCGTATCCTGAAGCTTTCTTT. Protein translation: CASSVVKGAYPEAFF.